The entry below describes one T cell receptor beta chain. In replicate PCRs of sorted subsets, 150 to 200 ng DNA, about 30,000 T cell genomes, was used. Produced via immunoSEQ multiplex PCR; TCRdb's table is partial and in-frame only. The sample lists roughly 2.1 million clones, more than 85% occurring once. This CDR3 has 14 residues. The trim removed 5 bases at V and 4 bases at J, leaving 7 bases unmatched. Germline CDR1 and CDR2: MDHEN and SYDVKM. This entry comes from a study of shared clonotypes between healthy human individuals. Naive CD8 cells, CD45RO-negative and positively selected for CCR7, excluded terminally differentiated effector memory CD45RA+ cells.

The specimen was naive CD8+ T cells from PBMCs. This receptor was identified in a man between 18 and 35 years old in good health. Some clones in this sample may be carry-over from other donors' samples. The genes are TRBV28 and TRBJ2-7; 8 positions agree with TRBD1. The CDR3 nucleotides are TGTGCCAGCAGTGCAAGGGACAGGCGTTACGAGCAGTACTTC. This codes for CASSARDRRYEQYF.